The source of this TCR beta chain is a study of CD8+CD57+ T cells in acquired aplastic anemia (dated by TCRdb to the late 2010s). Context from the whole study: Extracted DNA from sorted CD4+ and CD8+ cells averaged about 3.4 ug, ranging from about 0.17 to 27.4 ug. Healthy donor samples averaged roughly 9.8 million reads for CD4+ and 11 million to 14 million for CD8+ cells. The research as a whole found: Between patients and healthy controls, no significant difference in CD8+ Simpson's diversity was found (P=0.060). Roughly 30 CD8+ CDR3 sequences were found to be shared between patients and controls, but these sequences appeared to be highly expressed in patients and within the immunodominant clones of the patients.

Looking up the germline V gene yields CDR1 SQVTM and CDR2 ANQGSEA. Trimming removed 7 bases from V and 5 bases from J, leaving 17 bases between the germline ends. The CDR3 runs 13 residues from the cysteine to the phenylalanine. The entry retains the CDR3 DNA only, 39 bases that are in frame from base 1. Profiling of TCR beta VDJ combinations and CDR3 sequences used genomic DNA as the template. An Illumina HiSeq 2000 was used for TCR repertoire sequencing. From the authors' description of their analysis: TRBV/TRBJ rearrangement plots, CDR3 size and DJ length profiles, and Simpson's diversity index were used to evaluate the repertoires. The most abundant DNA sequence in the deep sequencing data was taken as the immunodominant clone. CDR3 amino acid sequences were checked for sharing between subjects and were compared against published repertoires and the VDJdb database. Clones were called with MiXCR by TCRdb after fastp trimmed the public reads at Q25, and only in-frame beta chains were retained. Each CDR3 protein gets just one entry, which takes the most common genes and DNA from the rows behind it. The V and J calls reflect TCRdb's pipeline rather than the authors' work. In all, the sample holds over 200,000 distinct CDR3 sequences, and over 60% of those were seen once. Clones ranked in the top ten supply approximately 30% of the sample.

As regards this clonotype: Its antigen is unknown. Base quality data are lacking; no much larger clone is found one base away.

In this study, sorted CD4+ and CD8+ T cells from the blood of healthy subjects and of severe aplastic anemia patients had their TCR repertoires deep-sequenced. Ficoll-Paque density gradient centrifugation was used to isolate peripheral blood mononuclear cells. CD4+ and CD8+ T cells were sorted by FACS or magnetic beads before DNA extraction. Sequenced: sorted CD4+, CD8+, or CD8+CD57+ T cells (not recorded which) from PBMCs. The V and J genes are TRBV29-1 and TRBJ1-1; the D gene cannot be resolved reliably. The TCR was taken from a human donor in good health. The CDR3: CSGRMGRETEAFF. DNA sequence: TGCAGCGGTCGGATGGGTCGCGAGACTGAAGCTTTCTTT. Full variable domain (CDR3 extended with the reference TRBV29-1 and TRBJ1-1 proteins): SAVISQKPSRDICQRGTSLTIQCQVDSQVTMMFWYRQQPGQSLTLIATANQGSEATYESGFVIDKFPISRPNLTFSTLTVSNMSPEDSSIYLCSGRMGRETEAFFGQGTRLTVV.